The TCR beta chain under discussion was sequenced for a study of blood T cells in healthy people across ages. This CDR3 region has 17 residues. The germline V gene has CDR1 MGHRA and CDR2 YSYEKL. V lost 0 bases and J lost 4; bases outside the gene matches: 9. Combining a sample-barcoded 5' primer with a J-beta primer mix, a second PCR ran for roughly 7 to 11 cycles. MiXCR, applied by TCRdb to the 5' RACE reads, yields one record per CDR3 protein. The data contain 1.5 million to 2 million distinct CDR3 sequences, about 30% of them singletons. The chain joins TRBV4-1 to TRBJ2-3; 8 bases align to TRBD2. This TCR derives from a woman between 25 and 40 years old in good health. Sequencing input: blood. The CDR3, as DNA: TGCGCCAGCAGCCAAGATATGATAGCGGGGTTCCCAGATACGCAGTATTTT. Encoded protein: CASSQDMIAGFPDTQYF.